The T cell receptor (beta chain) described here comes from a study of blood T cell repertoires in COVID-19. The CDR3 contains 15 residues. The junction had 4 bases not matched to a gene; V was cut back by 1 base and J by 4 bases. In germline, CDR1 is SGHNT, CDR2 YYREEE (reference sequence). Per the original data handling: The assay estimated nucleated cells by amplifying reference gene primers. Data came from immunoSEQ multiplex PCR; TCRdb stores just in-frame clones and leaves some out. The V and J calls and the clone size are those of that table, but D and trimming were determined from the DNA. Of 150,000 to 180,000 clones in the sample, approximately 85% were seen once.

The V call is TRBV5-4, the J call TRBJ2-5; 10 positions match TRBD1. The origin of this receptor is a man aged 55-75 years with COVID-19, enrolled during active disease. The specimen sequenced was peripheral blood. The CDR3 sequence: CASSLNRQGAETQYF. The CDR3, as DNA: TGTGCCAGCAGCTTGAACCGACAGGGGGCAGAGACCCAGTACTTC.